Listed below are T cell receptor beta chains from one sample, sequenced in a study of blood T cell repertoires in COVID-19. Only in-frame clones appear in the TCRdb table, and some are missing; sequencing was by immunoSEQ multiplex PCR. The repertoire holds over 200,000 clones, with 80% to 90% as singletons. The specimen sequenced was peripheral blood. Receptors were obtained from a woman aged 80 or over with active or convalescent COVID-19. Each CDR3 is given with its conserved first and last residue. A D gene is named only where the DNA matches it firmly. Only some rows state a clone size, as once, few, many or a class for expanded clones.

V gene	clone size	D gene	J gene	CDR3 DNA	CDR3 protein
TRBV4-2	.	TRBD1	TRBJ1-6	TGTGCCAGCAGCCAAGGGGACAGGGTAGCTTCACCCCTCCACTTT	CASSQGDRVASPLHF
TRBV2	few	.	TRBJ1-5	TGTGCCAGCAGTCAGTCGTATAGCAATCAGCCCCAGCATTTT	CASSQSYSNQPQHF
TRBV5-1	.	.	TRBJ1-2	TGCGCCAGCAGCTTGGATGGGGGCGTTAGCTATGGCTACACCTTC	CASSLDGGVSYGYTF
TRBV10-3	.	TRBD1	TRBJ2-5	TGTGCCATCAGTGGGGGTCCAACCGGGACAGGGAGGATGGAGACCCAGTACTTC	CAISGGPTGTGRMETQYF
TRBV10-3	.	.	TRBJ2-7	TGTGCCATCAGTGATGGAGCCTACGAGCAGTACTTC	CAISDGAYEQYF
TRBV18	.	TRBD1	TRBJ1-5	TGTGCCAGCTCACCTGGACAGGGCCTTAGCAATCAGCCCCAGCATTTT	CASSPGQGLSNQPQHF
TRBV2	.	TRBD2	TRBJ2-3	TGTGCCAGCAGTAAGACTAGCGGGATCATTACAGATACGCAGTATTTT	CASSKTSGIITDTQYF
TRBV4-2	.	.	TRBJ1-4	TGTGCCAGCAGCCAAGATGGCAGGCTCTTAGCAACTAATGAAAAACTGTTTTTT	CASSQDGRLLATNEKLFF
TRBV6-2/TRBV6-3	.	.	TRBJ2-1	TGTGCCAGCAGCCGACAGGCTCAGGAGCAGTTCTTC	CASSRQAQEQFF
TRBV19	.	.	TRBJ1-4	TGTGCCAGTAGTATTTGGGGCAGGGAGGCAACTAATGAAAAACTGTTTTTT	CASSIWGREATNEKLFF
TRBV5-5	.	.	TRBJ2-7	TGTGCCAGCAGCTTGGTTGTGTCAGGGTCTTACGAGCAGTACTTC	CASSLVVSGSYEQYF
TRBV5-8	.	.	TRBJ1-1	TGTGCCAGCAGCTTAATACAGGGCCTGAACACTGAAGCTTTCTTT	CASSLIQGLNTEAFF
TRBV27	.	TRBD1	TRBJ1-2	TGTGCCAGCAGAAATCTGGACAGGGGGCAGCACTATGGCTACACCTTC	CASRNLDRGQHYGYTF
TRBV4-3	.	.	TRBJ1-1	TGCGCCAGCAGCCAAGATTTCGGGGGAGGCACTGAAGCTTTCTTT	CASSQDFGGGTEAFF
TRBV18	.	TRBD2	TRBJ2-3	TGTGCCAGCTCACCAGTAGCGGGAGTATCAGATACGCAGTATTTT	CASSPVAGVSDTQYF
TRBV6-5	.	.	TRBJ1-1	TGTGCCAGCAGGACAGCGATAATGAACACTGAAGCTTTCTTT	CASRTAIMNTEAFF
TRBV19	.	TRBD2	TRBJ2-7	TGTGCCAGTAGTATGACTAGCGGGGGGGCATACGAGCAGTACTTC	CASSMTSGGAYEQYF
TRBV7-8	.	TRBD2	TRBJ2-1	TGTGCCAGCAGCTTAGGCCCCGGACTAGCTAAATATATAGATGAGCAGTTCTTC	CASSLGPGLAKYIDEQFF
TRBV10-3	.	.	TRBJ1-5	TGTGCCATCAGTGGAAACCGGGATCAGCCCCAGCATTTT	CAISGNRDQPQHF